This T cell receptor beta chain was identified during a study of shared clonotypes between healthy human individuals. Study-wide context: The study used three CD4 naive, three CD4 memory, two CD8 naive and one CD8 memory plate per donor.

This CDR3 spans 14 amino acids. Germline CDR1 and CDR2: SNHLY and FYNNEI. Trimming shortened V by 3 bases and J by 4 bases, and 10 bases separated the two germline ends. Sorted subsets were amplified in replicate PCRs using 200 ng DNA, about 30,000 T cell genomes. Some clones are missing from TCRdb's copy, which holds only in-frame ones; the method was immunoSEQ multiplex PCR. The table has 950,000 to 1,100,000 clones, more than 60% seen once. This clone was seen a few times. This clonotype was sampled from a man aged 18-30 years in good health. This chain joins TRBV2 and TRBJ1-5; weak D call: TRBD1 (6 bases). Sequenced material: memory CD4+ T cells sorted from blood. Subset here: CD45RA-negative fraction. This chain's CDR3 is CASSDRTVNQPQHF. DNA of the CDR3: TGTGCCAGCAGTGATAGGACAGTAAATCAGCCCCAGCATTTT.